These 8 T cell receptor beta chains came from one sample sequenced in a study of response to subunit inactivated influenza vaccine (dated by TCRdb to 2016 to 2019). Libraries came from RT-PCR. The reads were generated on an Illumina HiSeq 2500. TCRdb ran its own pipeline on the public reads, namely fastp trimming at Q25 and MiXCR clone calling, and kept in-frame beta chains. Rows are unified per CDR3 protein, each entry keeping the most common DNA and genes. Present in this sample are more than 700,000 distinct CDR3 sequences, roughly 20% of which were seen just once. The ten largest make up roughly 10% of the sample. This sample comprised PBMCs from blood, obtained approximately 5 days after vaccination. These receptors all come from a man aged 45-65 years who received an inactivated influenza vaccine. Donor details come from another sample of the same person, matched by shared clones.

On this clonotype itself: Its ends do not fully match the called genes, so a read error is possible. This chain links TRBV9 with TRBJ2-3; D uncertain. CDR3 length: 13 residues. Germline V lookup: CDR1 SGDLS, CDR2 YYNGEE. As DNA, the CDR3 is TGCGCCAGCAGCAAGTGCGGCACAGATACGCAGTATTTT. Protein sequence: CASSKCGTDTQYF.

The chain couples TRBV5-1 to TRBJ2-5; 7 nucleotides align to TRBD1. Germline V gene lookup returns CDR1 SGHRS and CDR2 YFSETQ. The CDR3 spans 16 residues. V shed 0 bases and J 0 bases; nucleotides not matched to a gene: 5. The CDR3 DNA reads as TGCGCCAGCAGCTTGGACAGGGGCTTTTACCAAGAGACCCAGTACTTC. This translates into CASSLDRGFYQETQYF.

This clonotype was detected only a few times. The chain recombines TRBV20-1 with TRBJ2-1, with 13 nucleotides matching TRBD2. Germline V gene sequence: CDR1 DFQATT, CDR2 SNEGSKA (reference sequence). The CDR3 spans 14 residues. This CDR3 reads CRGLAGALDNEQFF. The CDR3 bases are TGCAGAGGACTAGCGGGAGCTCTTGACAATGAGCAGTTCTTC.

This clonotype showed up just a few times. V and J are TRBV25-1 and TRBJ2-3; no clear D. CDR3 size: 15 residues. CDR1 is MGHDK, CDR2 SYGVNS, per germline. V lost 8 bases, J lost 3 bases, and 18 bases lay in between. For the CDR3, the DNA is TGTGCCAGCTCTTCGGCTGGGGATAGTACAGATACGCAGTATTTT. Translating gives CASSSAGDSTDTQYF.

This clonotype was recorded a few times. V gene TRBV19 combines with J gene TRBJ2-6; no definite D call. The CDR3 totals 14 residues. V was trimmed by 5 bases and J by 0 bases, leaving 5 bases between them. Germline values: CDR1 LNHDA, CDR2 SQIVND (reference sequence). The CDR3 DNA follows: TGTGCCAGTAGTGTCCGCTCTGGGGCCAACGTCCTGACTTTC. Protein: CASSVRSGANVLTF. The variable domain in full, with the rest retrieved from reference TRBV19 and TRBJ2-6, is DGGITQSPKYLFRKEGQNVTLSCEQNLNHDAMYWYRQDPGQGLRLIYYSQIVNDFQKGDIAEGYSVSREKKESFPLTVTSAQKNPTAFYLCASSVRSGANVLTFGAGSRLTVL.

The table lists this clonotype with a few counts. The chain combines TRBV10-3 with TRBJ2-2, with 10 bases matching TRBD2. Per the germline V gene, CDR1 is ENHRY and CDR2 is SYGVKD. The CDR3 length is 15 residues. J was trimmed by 3 bases and V by 4 bases; bases with no gene match: 2. The CDR3 here is CAISGLAGDTGELFF. The CDR3 nucleotides are TGTGCCATCAGTGGCCTAGCGGGGGACACCGGGGAGCTGTTTTTT.

The chain couples TRBV12-3 or TRBV12-4 to TRBJ2-1; D may match TRBD1 or TRBD2 (5 bases each). This CDR3 comprises 14 residues. V lost 7 bases, J lost 6 bases, and 16 bases lay in between. The CDR3 is CASTFTRGVNEQFF. Written as DNA, the CDR3 is TGTGCCAGCACTTTTACAAGGGGAGTCAATGAGCAGTTCTTC.

This chain uses TRBV6-2 or TRBV6-3 with TRBJ2-1; 9 nucleotides match TRBD2. Germline loops: CDR1 MNHEY, CDR2 SVGEGT. This CDR3 contains 20 residues. V was pared by 2 bases and J by 0 bases, with 14 bases of the junction left unmatched. CDR3 nucleotides: TGTGCCAGCAGTTACCCCTCACCGGGACTAGCAGACTACTCCTACAATGAGCAGTTCTTC. Translation gives CASSYPSPGLADYSYNEQFF.